This note documents a single T cell receptor beta chain sequence. The antigen remains undetermined. The PCR had 60 Vbeta and 13 Jbeta primers. Some clones are missing from TCRdb's copy, which holds only in-frame ones; the method was immunoSEQ multiplex PCR. Among approximately 130,000 clones listed, roughly 88% were seen once. These data belong to a study of cytomegalovirus exposure and HLA in healthy donors. General study findings and limits: One cluster of highly shared sequence variants probably arose as a sequencing artifact. TCR beta chain V- and J-gene trimming was linked, in a later analysis, to a missense variant in DCLRE1C. The later analysis indicated that the majority of CMV-associated TCR beta chains appeared HLA-restricted. Upon later analysis, TCR association rates were observed to vary by HLA locus, being highest for DRB1 and lowest for HLA-C.

V dropped 3 bases and J dropped 8 bases, with 13 bases sitting between them. Germline V gene sequence: CDR1 LNHDA, CDR2 SQIVND (reference sequence). This CDR3 contains 14 residues. The origin of this receptor is a man in his fifties or sixties in good health and CMV-seronegative. This chain connects TRBV19 to TRBJ1-4; D call uncertain. Material for sequencing was PBMCs. CDR3 residues: CASSIPLRPEKLFF. The CDR3 bases are TGTGCCAGTAGTATTCCACTACGCCCCGAAAAACTGTTTTTT.